The entry below gives a single T cell receptor (beta chain) sequence along with its context. These data belong to a study of blood T cell repertoires in COVID-19. Study in general: Sites across the United States, Italy and Spain contributed samples from acute and convalescent COVID-19. Sources were T cells, B-cell-depleted T cells, or PBMCs; the material itself was cDNA or gDNA.

Authors' methods: Amplification of reference gene primers provided the estimated nucleated cell counts. Generated by immunoSEQ multiplex PCR, the TCRdb table keeps only in-frame clones and is missing some. Clone size and the V and J calls come from that table; the DNA yielded D and trimming. Of approximately 350,000 clones listed, about 83% were seen once; the top ten hold 2.5% to 3.5%. CDR1 and CDR2 from the germline V gene are SGHTA and FQGNSA. After removal of 2 bases from V and 7 bases from J, the junction contained 4 bases not matched to a gene. The CDR3 contains 13 residues. The genes are TRBV7-2 and TRBJ2-7; 8 bases align to TRBD1. Material for sequencing was peripheral blood. This clonotype was sampled from a man aged 25 to 45 with active or convalescent COVID-19. CDR3 sequence: CASSLRTGREQYF. The CDR3 nucleotides are TGTGCCAGCAGCTTAAGGACAGGGAGGGAGCAGTACTTC.